The entry that follows covers one T cell receptor (beta chain) sequence. The source of the sample is a study of control samples from healthy donors and cancer patients. The germline V and J ends were trimmed by 6 bases and 0 bases, with 17 bases remaining between them. The CDR3 runs to 16 residues. Germline CDR1 reads MDHEN; CDR2 reads SYDVKM. This table comes from immunoSEQ multiplex PCR, and its TCRdb copy is limited to in-frame clones, with some not included. Seen here are about 150,000 clones, about 93% observed once, and the top ten hold around 2.4%. The clonotype originates from a man in his fifties or sixties in good health. What was sequenced was blood. The rearrangement uses TRBV28 and TRBJ1-2, with D possibly being TRBD1 (6 bases). In nucleotides, the CDR3 is TGTGCCAGCAGCCCCGAAGGGGGGCTCACTAACTATGGCTACACCTTC. This translates into CASSPEGGLTNYGYTF.